This T cell receptor (beta chain) was retrieved from a study of control samples from healthy donors and cancer patients. Germline-derived CDR1 and CDR2 are SQVTM and ANQGSEA. The CDR3 is 14 residues long. V gave up 6 bases and J gave up 3 bases, with 16 bases separating them. Clones were sequenced by immunoSEQ multiplex PCR, and TCRdb holds only the in-frame ones, with some missing. The repertoire holds more than 75,000 clones, with around nine tenths as singletons. This chain joins TRBV29-1 and TRBJ2-3, with a tentative D call TRBD2 (5 bases). The sample taken for sequencing was PBMCs. The clonotype comes from a woman aged 60-70 years with head and neck cancer. This chain's CDR3 is CSVLREFITDTQYF. As DNA, the CDR3 is TGCAGCGTCCTAAGGGAGTTTATAACAGATACGCAGTATTTT.